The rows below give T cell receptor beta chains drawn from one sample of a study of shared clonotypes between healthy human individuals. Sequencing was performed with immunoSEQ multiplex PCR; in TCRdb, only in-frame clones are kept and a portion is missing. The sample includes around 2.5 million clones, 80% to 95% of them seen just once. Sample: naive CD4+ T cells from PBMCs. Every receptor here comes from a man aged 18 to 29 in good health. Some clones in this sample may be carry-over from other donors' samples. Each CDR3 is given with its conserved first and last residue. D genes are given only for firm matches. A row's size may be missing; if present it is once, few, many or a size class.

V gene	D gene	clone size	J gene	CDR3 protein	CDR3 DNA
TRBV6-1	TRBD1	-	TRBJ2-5	CASRETGTGQETQYF	TGTGCCAGCAGAGAGACCGGGACAGGGCAAGAGACCCAGTACTTC
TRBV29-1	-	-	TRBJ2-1	CSVERSLAGGVEQFF	TGCAGCGTTGAGCGCTCCCTGGCAGGGGGGGTTGAGCAGTTCTTC
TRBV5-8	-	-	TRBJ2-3	CASSLYGIEDTQYF	TGTGCCAGCAGCTTATATGGGATCGAAGATACGCAGTATTTT
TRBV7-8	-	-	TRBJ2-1	CASSFHEQFF	TGTGCCAGCAGCTTCCATGAGCAGTTCTTC
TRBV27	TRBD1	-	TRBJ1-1	CASSLPPGTGNTEAFF	TGTGCCAGCAGTTTACCGCCAGGGACAGGGAACACTGAAGCTTTCTTT
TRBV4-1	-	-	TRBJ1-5	CASSQDGGISNQPQHF	TGCGCCAGCAGCCAAGATGGGGGAATTAGCAATCAGCCCCAGCATTTT
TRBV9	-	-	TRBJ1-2	CASSTSRESEGYTF	TGTGCCAGCAGCACCAGCAGGGAGTCGGAAGGCTACACCTTC
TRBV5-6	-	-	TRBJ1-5	CASSVGLGQPQHF	TGTGCCAGCAGCGTTGGTCTCGGTCAGCCCCAGCATTTT
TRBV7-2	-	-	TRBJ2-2	CASSPRGGTGELFF	TGTGCCAGCAGCCCCCGGGGTGGCACCGGGGAGCTGTTTTTT
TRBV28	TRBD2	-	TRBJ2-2	CASMELAGALIGELFF	TGTGCCAGTATGGAGCTAGCGGGTGCCTTGATCGGGGAGCTGTTTTTT
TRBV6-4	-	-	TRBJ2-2	CASTRDANTGELFF	TGTGCCAGCACCCGGGACGCCAACACCGGGGAGCTGTTTTTT
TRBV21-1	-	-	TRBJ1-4	CASSLEVGTAANEKLFF	TGTGCCAGCAGCCTAGAGGTCGGGACGGCGGCTAATGAAAAACTGTTTTTT
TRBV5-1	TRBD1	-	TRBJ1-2	CASSQGQGHGYTF	TGCGCCAGCAGCCAAGGACAGGGCCATGGCTACACCTTC
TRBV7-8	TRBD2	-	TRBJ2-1	CASSLVPGTSGSSYNEQFF	TGTGCCAGCAGCTTAGTCCCAGGGACTAGCGGGAGCTCTTACAATGAGCAGTTCTTC
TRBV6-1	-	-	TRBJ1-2	CASSERGDYGYTF	TGTGCCAGCAGTGAGAGGGGGGACTATGGCTACACCTTC
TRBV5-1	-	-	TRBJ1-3	CASSPGDSLTGNTIYF	TGCGCCAGCAGCCCGGGAGACAGCTTAACGGGAAACACCATATATTTT
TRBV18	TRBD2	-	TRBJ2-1	CASSPGREYEQFF	TGTGCCAGCTCACCAGGGCGGGAGTATGAGCAGTTCTTC
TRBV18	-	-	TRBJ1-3	CASSPLNRDRSSGNTIYF	TGTGCCAGCTCACCACTCAACCGGGACCGAAGCTCTGGAAACACCATATATTTT
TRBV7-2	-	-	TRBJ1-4	CASSLRGGGEKLFF	TGTGCCAGCAGCTTGCGAGGGGGAGGTGAAAAACTGTTTTTT
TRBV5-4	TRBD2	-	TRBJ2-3	CASSQGLAGVGDTQYF	TGTGCCAGCAGCCAGGGACTAGCGGGAGTGGGAGATACGCAGTATTTT
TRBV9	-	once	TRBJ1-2	CASSVDRGPGYTF	TGTGCCAGCAGCGTCGACAGAGGCCCGGGCTACACCTTC
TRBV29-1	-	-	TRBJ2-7	CSVEGRAGTLHEQYF	TGCAGCGTTGAAGGGAGGGCAGGCACCCTACACGAGCAGTACTTC
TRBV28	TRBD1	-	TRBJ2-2	CASNPGQGNTGELFF	TGTGCCAGCAACCCCGGACAGGGGAACACCGGGGAGCTGTTTTTT
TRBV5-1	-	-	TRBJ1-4	CASSSGVGEKLFF	TGCGCCAGCAGCTCGGGGGTGGGCGAAAAACTGTTTTTT
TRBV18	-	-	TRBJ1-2	CASSSGAGADYGYTF	TGTGCCAGCTCTTCTGGGGCGGGCGCCGACTATGGCTACACCTTC
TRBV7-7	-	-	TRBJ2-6	CASSFSGANVLTF	TGTGCCAGCAGCTTCTCTGGGGCCAACGTCCTGACTTTC
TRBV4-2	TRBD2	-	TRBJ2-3	CASSQGVGREGSTDTQYF	TGTGCCAGCAGCCAAGGAGTTGGTCGGGAGGGCAGCACAGATACGCAGTATTTT
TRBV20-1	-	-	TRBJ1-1	CSCTVNTEAFF	TGCAGCTGCACAGTGAACACTGAAGCTTTCTTT
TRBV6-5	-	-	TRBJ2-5	CASTPRSGTQYF	TGTGCCAGCACCCCTCGTTCGGGGACCCAGTACTTC
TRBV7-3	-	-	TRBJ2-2	CASSLLTPNTGELFF	TGTGCCAGCAGCTTATTGACGCCTAACACCGGGGAGCTGTTTTTT
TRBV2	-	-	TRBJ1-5	CASQGGLGQPQHF	TGTGCCAGCCAGGGAGGGCTGGGTCAGCCCCAGCATTTT
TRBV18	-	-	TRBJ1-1	CASSPLGQGWTEAFF	TGTGCCAGCTCTCCTTTGGGGCAGGGGTGGACTGAAGCTTTCTTT
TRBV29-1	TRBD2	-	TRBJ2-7	CSVGHLGLATYEQYF	TGCAGCGTAGGACACCTCGGACTAGCCACTTACGAGCAGTACTTC